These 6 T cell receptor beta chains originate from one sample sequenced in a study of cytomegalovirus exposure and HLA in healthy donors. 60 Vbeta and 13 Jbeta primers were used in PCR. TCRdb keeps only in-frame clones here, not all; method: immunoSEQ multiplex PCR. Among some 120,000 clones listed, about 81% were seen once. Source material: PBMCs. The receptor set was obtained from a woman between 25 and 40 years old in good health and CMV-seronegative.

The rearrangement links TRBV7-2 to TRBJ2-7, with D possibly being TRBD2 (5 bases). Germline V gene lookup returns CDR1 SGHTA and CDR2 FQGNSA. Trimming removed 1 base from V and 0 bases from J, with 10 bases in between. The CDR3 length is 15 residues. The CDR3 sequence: CASSLEGGSSYEQYF. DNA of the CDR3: TGTGCCAGCAGCTTAGAGGGCGGGTCCTCCTACGAGCAGTACTTC.

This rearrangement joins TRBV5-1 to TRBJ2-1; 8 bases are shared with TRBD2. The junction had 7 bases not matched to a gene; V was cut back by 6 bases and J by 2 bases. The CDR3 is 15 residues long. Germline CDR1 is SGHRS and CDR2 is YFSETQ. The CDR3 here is CASNYGRATYNEQFF. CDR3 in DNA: TGCGCCAGCAACTACGGGAGGGCTACCTACAATGAGCAGTTCTTC.

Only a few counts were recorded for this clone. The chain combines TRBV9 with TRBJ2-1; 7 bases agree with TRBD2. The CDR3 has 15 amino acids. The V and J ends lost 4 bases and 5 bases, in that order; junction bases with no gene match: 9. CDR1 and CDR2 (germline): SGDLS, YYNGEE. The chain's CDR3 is CASSSRGDLNNEQFF. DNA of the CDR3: TGTGCCAGCAGCTCACGGGGGGACCTTAACAATGAGCAGTTCTTC. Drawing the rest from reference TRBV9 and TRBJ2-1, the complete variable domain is DSGVTQTPKHLITATGQRVTLRCSPRSGDLSVYWYQQSLDQGLQFLIQYYNGEERAKGNILERFSAQQFPDLHSELNLSSLELGDSALYFCASSSRGDLNNEQFFGPGTRLTVL.

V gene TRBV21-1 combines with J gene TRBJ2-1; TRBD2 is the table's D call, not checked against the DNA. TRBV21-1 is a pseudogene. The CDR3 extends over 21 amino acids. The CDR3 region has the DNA TGTGCCAGCAGCAAAAAGGACTCGACTAGCGGGGGGGGAAGCTCCTACAATGAGCAGTTCTTC. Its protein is CASSKKDSTSGGGSSYNEQFF.

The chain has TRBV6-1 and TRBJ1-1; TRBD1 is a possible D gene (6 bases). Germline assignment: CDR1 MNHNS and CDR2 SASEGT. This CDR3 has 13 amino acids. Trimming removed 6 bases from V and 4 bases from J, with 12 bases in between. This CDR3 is CASSLQGSTEAFF. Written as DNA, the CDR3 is TGTGCCAGCAGCCTACAGGGTAGCACTGAAGCTTTCTTT.

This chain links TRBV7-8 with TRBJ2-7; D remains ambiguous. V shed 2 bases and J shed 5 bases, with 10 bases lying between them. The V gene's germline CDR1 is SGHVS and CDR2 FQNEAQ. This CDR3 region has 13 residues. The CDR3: CASSLLSVHEQYF. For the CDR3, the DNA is TGTGCCAGCAGCTTATTGTCCGTCCACGAGCAGTACTTC.